Each of the 20 T cell receptor beta chains below was sequenced from the same sample in a study of blood T cell repertoires in COVID-19. TCRdb keeps only in-frame clones here, not all; method: immunoSEQ multiplex PCR. This table holds around 230,000 clones, around 78% found once. The sample consisted of peripheral blood. The receptors shown here come from a woman between 65 and 79 years old with active or convalescent COVID-19.

This sequence joins TRBV7-3 and TRBJ2-7; maybe TRBD1 (6 bases). The CDR3 has 14 residues. CDR1 and CDR2 from the germline V gene are SGHTA and FQGTGA. V was pared by 3 bases and J by 2 bases, with 11 bases between. The CDR3 reads CASSLGHQTYEQYF. The CDR3 region has the DNA TGTGCCAGCAGCTTGGGACATCAGACCTACGAGCAGTACTTC.

V is TRBV29-1 and J is TRBJ1-1; TRBD1 matches at 10 bases. The CDR3 totals 15 residues. V trimming: 6 bases; J trimming: 1 base; junction bases outside the gene matches: 8. Germline CDR1 reads SQVTM; CDR2 reads ANQGSEA. Here the CDR3 DNA reads TGCAGCGTCAAACCGGGACAGGGGCGGAACACTGAAGCTTTCTTT. It specifies CSVKPGQGRNTEAFF.

This clone has only a few counts. The chain uses TRBV10-1 and TRBJ1-1; D might be TRBD1 (6 bases). The germline CDR1 and CDR2 sequences are WNHNN and SYGVQD (reference sequence). V lost 6 bases and J lost 5, with 19 bases in between. The CDR3 has 15 amino acids. CDR3 DNA sequence: TGCGCCAGCAGCGATTCCGGGGGGGGCAAAACTGAAGCTTTCTTT. Translated: CASSDSGGGKTEAFF.

V and J are TRBV6-4 and TRBJ1-1, with D unclear. The V gene lost 0 bases and the J gene lost 2 bases, with 7 bases spanning the gap. Germline-derived CDR1 and CDR2 are MRHNA and SNTAGT. The CDR3 totals 14 residues. The CDR3, as DNA: TGTGCCAGCAGTGACTCGAACAGAAACACTGAAGCTTTCTTT. Its translation is CASSDSNRNTEAFF.

In its sample, this clone was seen a few times. The chain uses TRBV6-5 and TRBJ2-7, with 10 bases that match TRBD2. The length of the CDR3 is 14 residues. CDR1 MNHEY and CDR2 SVGAGI come from the germline V gene. The V and J ends lost 7 bases and 10 bases, in that order; junction bases with no gene match: 13. For the CDR3, the DNA is TGTGCCAGCATCGATCGGACTAGCGGAGGGAGTCAGTACTTC. It encodes CASIDRTSGGSQYF.

The rearrangement joins TRBV4-3 to TRBJ2-7; D is possibly TRBD2 (6 bases). The V end lost 0 bases, the J end lost 1 base, and 13 bases lay between the germline ends. CDR3 length equals 16 residues. Germline lookup yields CDR1 LGHNA and CDR2 YSLEER. The CDR3 DNA follows: TGCGCCAGCAGCCAAGATCTCGGCGGGGATTCCTACGAGCAGTACTTC. Translation: CASSQDLGGDSYEQYF.

This rearrangement joins TRBV7-2 to TRBJ2-2; TRBD2 agrees at 7 bases. The CDR3 spans 19 residues. Unmatched junction bases numbered 15, after V lost 2 bases and J lost 3 bases. In germline, CDR1 is SGHTA, CDR2 FQGNSA. CDR3: CASSLSFTRRGVHTGELFF. DNA of the CDR3: TGTGCCAGCAGCTTAAGTTTCACCCGACGGGGGGTACACACCGGGGAGCTGTTTTTT.

The chain couples TRBV7-9 to TRBJ1-2; D remains unclear. Trimming left V 7 bases short and J 3 bases short, with 18 bases between. This CDR3 spans 15 amino acids. Germline CDR1 is SEHNR and CDR2 is FQNEAQ (reference sequence). The CDR3 sequence is CASTRGGLSDYGYTF. The CDR3 DNA sequence: TGTGCCAGCACCAGAGGAGGCCTCTCGGACTATGGCTACACCTTC.

The chain employs TRBV19 and TRBJ1-5; 8 bases agree with TRBD1. The CDR3 runs to 16 residues. Germline trimming cut 4 bases from V and 3 bases from J; bases unmatched to any gene: 8. Germline lookup yields CDR1 LNHDA and CDR2 SQIVND (reference sequence). DNA of the CDR3: TGTGCCAGTAGTACCCAGGGGGCGGGAAACAATCAGCCCCAGCATTTT. As protein: CASSTQGAGNNQPQHF.

The chain's CDR3 is CASSLYTEREQFF. CDR3 nucleotide sequence: TGTGCCAGCAGCCTCTATACTGAGCGGGAGCAGTTCTTC. V is TRBV3-1 (or the pseudogene TRBV3-2) and J is TRBJ2-1; TRBD2 is a possible D gene (5 bases). The CDR3 totals 13 residues. Trimming removed 4 bases from V and 10 bases from J, with 14 bases in between. Germline lookup yields CDR1 LGHDT and CDR2 YNNKEL (reference sequence).

V and J are TRBV9 and TRBJ2-2; 7 bases match TRBD2. From germline, CDR1 is SGDLS and CDR2 YYNGEE. The length of the CDR3 is 17 residues. J was trimmed by 3 bases and V by 3 bases; bases with no gene match: 11. CDR3 coding DNA: TGTGCCAGCAGCGCCCCCCGGGGGGTACGGGACACCGGGGAGCTGTTTTTT. Translating it yields CASSAPRGVRDTGELFF.

This CDR3 reads CASSSGLLSGNTIYF. CDR3 DNA sequence: TGCGCCAGCAGCTCGGGACTACTCTCTGGAAACACCATATATTTT. This rearrangement joins TRBV5-1 to TRBJ1-3, with D possibly TRBD1 on 5 matching bases. This CDR3 has 15 residues. V lost 3 bases to trimming and J lost 0 bases, with 10 bases between them. Germline values: CDR1 SGHRS, CDR2 YFSETQ.

The genes are TRBV30 and TRBJ2-7; D unclear. V shed 0 bases and J shed 3 bases, with 6 bases lying between them. The CDR3 spans 12 residues. Germline V gives CDR1 GTSNPN, CDR2 SVGIG (reference sequence). The CDR3 is CAWSVGVYEQYF. In nucleotides, the CDR3 is TGTGCCTGGAGTGTAGGAGTCTACGAGCAGTACTTC.

The chain uses TRBV12-3 or TRBV12-4 and TRBJ2-7; the D gene is possibly TRBD2 (5 bases). CDR3 length: 13 residues. Trimming pared 5 bases from V and 11 bases from J, leaving 19 bases between. Here the CDR3 DNA reads TGTGCCAGCAGTCTAAGGAGCGGCGGTCTGGAGTACTTC. Translation gives CASSLRSGGLEYF.

This chain links TRBV18 with TRBJ1-5, with a tentative D call TRBD1 (5 bases). This CDR3 is built from 16 residues. Trimming cost V 2 bases and J 1 base, with 12 bases left between them. Germline V gene lookup returns CDR1 KGHSH and CDR2 LQKENI. In DNA form, the CDR3 reads TGTGCCAGCTCACCAACCTCTCCAGGGAGCAATCAGCCCCAGCATTTT. It specifies CASSPTSPGSNQPQHF. The full variable domain, its missing parts supplied by reference TRBV18 and TRBJ1-5, is NAGVMQNPRHLVRRRGQEARLRCSPMKGHSHVYWYRQLPEEGLKFMVYLQKENIIDESGMPKERFSAEFPKEGPSILRIQQVVRGDSAAYFCASSPTSPGSNQPQHFGDGTRLSIL.

The V gene is TRBV6-5, the J gene TRBJ2-5; a weak D match, TRBD1 (6 bases). V lost 6 bases, J lost 2 bases, and 16 bases lay in between. CDR1 and CDR2 from the germline V gene are MNHEY and SVGAGI. This CDR3 contains 15 residues. The CDR3 nucleotides read TGTGCCAGCAGACTACAGGGTTGGTCTCAAGAGACCCAGTACTTC. This sequence encodes CASRLQGWSQETQYF.

The CDR3 loop reads CAILAGGHEQYF. The DNA of the CDR3 is TGTGCAATCCTAGCGGGAGGCCACGAGCAGTACTTC. The rearrangement uses TRBV28 and TRBJ2-7, with 11 bases identical to TRBD2. Germline CDR1 reads MDHEN; CDR2 reads SYDVKM. This CDR3 comprises 12 residues.

The V call is TRBV19, the J call TRBJ2-1, with TRBD1 identical over 7 bases. Germline CDR1 is LNHDA and CDR2 is SQIVND (reference sequence). The length of the CDR3 is 14 residues. V shed 3 bases, J shed 9 bases, and the junction held 8 bases outside the gene matches. The DNA for the CDR3 is TGTGCCAGTAGTATTAGAGGGGGCGGAGGTGAGCAGTTCTTC. Its translation: CASSIRGGGGEQFF.

This chain links TRBV6-4 with TRBJ2-5, with a possible D match to TRBD2 (6 bases). Trimming cost V 3 bases and J 5 bases, with 10 bases left between them. There are 13 residues in the CDR3. Germline CDR1 reads MRHNA; CDR2 reads SNTAGT. As DNA, the CDR3 is TGTGCCAGCAGTGAACTAGCCGGGGAGACCCAGTACTTC. Translation: CASSELAGETQYF.

The chain carries TRBV9 and TRBJ2-3; perhaps TRBD2 as D (6 bases). Germline CDR1 SGDLS, CDR2 YYNGEE. V lost 1 base and J 1 base, leaving 13 bases between the germline ends. This CDR3 is 16 amino acids long. DNA of the CDR3: TGTGCCAGCAGCGTATTCGGGGGTTCGGGCACAGATACGCAGTATTTT. Amino acid sequence: CASSVFGGSGTDTQYF.